Listed below are T cell receptor beta chains from one sample, sequenced in a study of T cells after posttransplantation cyclophosphamide. Assay used: immunoSEQ multiplex PCR; TCRdb lists only in-frame clones, some missing. The data hold approximately 13,000 clones, with about 85% observed a single time. What was sequenced was memory CD4+ T cells sorted from PBMCs. These receptors came from a man aged 50 to 60 in good health, CMV-negative, and a related stem cell transplant donor. CDR3s include the opening cysteine and the closing phenylalanine or tryptophan. The D gene is left open where the match is weak. Rows give clone size only sometimes, using once, few, many, or a class for an expanded clone.

v_gene: TRBV5-1
d_gene: TRBD2
j_gene: TRBJ2-3
abundance: .
CDR3aa: CASSFGTSGGRDTQYF
CDR3nt: TGCGCCAGCAGCTTCGGGACTAGCGGGGGAAGAGATACGCAGTATTTT

v_gene: TRBV9
d_gene: TRBD2
j_gene: TRBJ2-1
abundance: few
CDR3aa: CASSVDMTSGRGYNEQFF
CDR3nt: TGTGCCAGCAGCGTCGACATGACTAGCGGGAGGGGCTACAATGAGCAGTTCTTC

v_gene: TRBV19
d_gene: TRBD2
j_gene: TRBJ2-5
abundance: .
CDR3aa: CASSVSGGTGTQYF
CDR3nt: TGTGCCAGTAGTGTCTCCGGGGGGACCGGGACCCAGTACTTC

v_gene: TRBV5-4
d_gene: .
j_gene: TRBJ1-2
abundance: .
CDR3aa: CASSPVMGLGYTF
CDR3nt: TGTGCCAGCAGCCCGGTGATGGGGCTTGGCTACACCTTC

v_gene: TRBV5-1
d_gene: TRBD2
j_gene: TRBJ2-5
abundance: .
CDR3aa: CASSFSGAYQETQYF
CDR3nt: TGCGCCAGCAGCTTTAGCGGGGCGTACCAAGAGACCCAGTACTTC

v_gene: TRBV7-2
d_gene: TRBD1
j_gene: TRBJ1-2
abundance: once
CDR3aa: CASSLIWTGNYGYTF
CDR3nt: TGTGCCAGCAGCTTAATCTGGACAGGGAACTATGGCTACACCTTC

v_gene: TRBV29-1
d_gene: .
j_gene: TRBJ2-5
abundance: .
CDR3aa: CSVEDRARRETQYF
CDR3nt: TGCAGCGTTGAAGATCGGGCTAGGAGGGAGACCCAGTACTTC

v_gene: TRBV7-3
d_gene: .
j_gene: TRBJ1-6
abundance: once
CDR3aa: CASSSTGYNSPLHF
CDR3nt: TGTGCCAGCAGCTCGACGGGCTATAATTCACCCCTCCACTTT

v_gene: TRBV7-2
d_gene: .
j_gene: TRBJ1-2
abundance: .
CDR3aa: CASSPQVLTSYGYTF
CDR3nt: TGTGCCAGCAGCCCCCAGGTCCTCACATCCTATGGCTACACCTTC

v_gene: TRBV7-2
d_gene: .
j_gene: TRBJ2-2
abundance: .
CDR3aa: CASSLGAHRAGELFF
CDR3nt: TGTGCCAGCAGCTTAGGGGCCCACAGGGCCGGGGAGCTGTTTTTT

v_gene: TRBV18
d_gene: .
j_gene: TRBJ1-5
abundance: once
CDR3aa: CASSPAAGSNQPQHF
CDR3nt: TGTGCCAGCTCACCAGCTGCGGGCAGCAATCAGCCCCAGCATTTT

v_gene: TRBV19
d_gene: TRBD1
j_gene: TRBJ2-7
abundance: .
CDR3aa: CASSLQGAYEQYF
CDR3nt: TGTGCCAGTAGTTTGCAGGGGGCCTACGAGCAGTACTTC

v_gene: TRBV7-2
d_gene: .
j_gene: TRBJ1-2
abundance: .
CDR3aa: CASTPHTKLYGYTF
CDR3nt: TGTGCCAGCACCCCCCATACCAAACTGTATGGCTACACCTTC

v_gene: TRBV5-1
d_gene: .
j_gene: TRBJ2-5
abundance: once
CDR3aa: CASSLVGETQYF
CDR3nt: TGCGCCAGCAGCTTGGTTGGCGAGACCCAGTACTTC

v_gene: TRBV6-5
d_gene: .
j_gene: TRBJ1-6
abundance: .
CDR3aa: CASRTQTYNSPLHF
CDR3nt: TGTGCCAGCCGGACTCAGACCTATAATTCCCCCCTCCACTTT